Below, 17 T cell receptor beta chains from the same sample are listed, as sequenced in a study of T-cell reconstitution after alpha-beta-depleted transplantation in children. Preparation of the TCRbeta library used unique molecular identifiers. TCRdb reanalysed the PCR reads using MiXCR and keeps one entry per CDR3 protein. The table includes 420,000 or so distinct CDR3 sequences, roughly a tenth detected once. The source was PBMCs from the stem cell graft donor, collected from the stem cell graft. Receptor source: a human donor who donated a stem cell graft to a child with acute myeloid leukemia.

V usage is TRBV4-1 and J usage is TRBJ2-7; D ambiguous. The CDR3 contains 14 residues. Germline V lookup: CDR1 MGHRA, CDR2 YSYEKL. The V gene lost 3 bases and the J gene lost 0 bases, with 9 bases spanning the gap. The CDR3 nucleotides read TGCGCCAGCAGCCACCGACAAACCTCCTACGAGCAGTACTTC. Protein: CASSHRQTSYEQYF.

This clonotype was observed a handful of times. The genes are TRBV29-1 and TRBJ1-1; D possibly corresponds to TRBD1 (5 bases). Trimming took 5 bases from V and 0 from J, leaving 10 bases between them. CDR1 is SQVTM and CDR2 is ANQGSEA in the germline V gene. The CDR3 sequence is 13 residues long. CDR3: CSVRGRMNTEAFF. The CDR3 region has the DNA TGCAGCGTTAGGGGCAGGATGAACACTGAAGCTTTCTTT.

This clonotype was recorded a few times. This chain uses TRBV12-3 or TRBV12-4 with TRBJ1-6; 7 bases agree with TRBD1. The junction had 7 bases not matched to a gene; V was cut back by 8 bases and J by 0 bases. The CDR3 loop spans 16 amino acids. The CDR3 sequence: CASSSGGSSYNSPLHF. The CDR3 coding sequence is TGTGCCAGCTCGTCAGGGGGTAGCTCCTATAATTCACCCCTCCACTTT.

The chain links TRBV5-1 to TRBJ1-2; unclear D gene. Germline CDR1 reads SGHRS; CDR2 reads YFSETQ. Trimming left V 4 bases short and J 3 bases short, with 13 bases between. The CDR3 covers 14 residues. The CDR3: CASSVQWGDYGYTF. For the CDR3, the DNA is TGCGCCAGCAGCGTGCAATGGGGAGACTATGGCTACACCTTC. The full variable domain, its missing parts supplied by reference TRBV5-1 and TRBJ1-2, is KAGVTQTPRYLIKTRGQQVTLSCSPISGHRSVSWYQQTPGQGLQFLFEYFSETQRNKGNFPGRFSGRQFSNSRSEMNVSTLELGDSALYLCASSVQWGDYGYTFGSGTRLTVV.

J is TRBJ2-7 and V is TRBV6-5, with TRBD2 matching over 14 bases. Germline CDR1 MNHEY, CDR2 SVGAGI. Trimming took 2 bases from V and 9 from J; bases not matched to a gene: 12. The CDR3 spans 17 residues. The CDR3 DNA sequence: TGTGCCAGCAGTTACGAGGGACTAGCGGGGGCCTTTTATGTGCAGTACGTC. Protein product: CASSYEGLAGAFYVQYV.

This clonotype was observed many times. The genes are TRBV27 and TRBJ2-7; possibly TRBD2 for D (6 bases). There are 13 residues in the CDR3. The germline V gene encodes CDR1 MNHEY and CDR2 SMNVEV (reference sequence). The V end was cut by 5 bases, the J end by 3 bases, with 11 bases between. The CDR3 here is CASSPSGSYEQYF. CDR3 nucleotide sequence: TGTGCCAGCAGTCCTTCCGGGAGCTACGAGCAGTACTTC.

The genes are TRBV7-2 and TRBJ2-7; D unclear. From germline, CDR1 is SGHTA and CDR2 FQGNSA. The CDR3 has 12 residues. V was trimmed by 3 bases and J by 6 bases, leaving 9 bases between them. The CDR3 nucleotides are TGTGCCAGCAGCTTTGTAGGGCGCGAGCAGTACTTC. Encoded protein: CASSFVGREQYF.

This clonotype came up many times. This rearrangement joins TRBV7-2 to TRBJ2-1; 7 bases line up with TRBD2. V lost 0 bases, J lost 2 bases, and 1 base stayed unmatched. Germline loops: CDR1 SGHTA, CDR2 FQGNSA. This CDR3 spans 15 amino acids. DNA for the CDR3: TGTGCCAGCAGCTTAGCAAGCGGGGCCTACAATGAGCAGTTCTTC. This codes for CASSLASGAYNEQFF.

This clonotype was observed a handful of times. The gene calls are TRBV20-1 and TRBJ2-1; D ambiguous. Germline CDR1 is DFQATT and CDR2 is SNEGSKA (reference sequence). Trimming removed 7 bases from V and 7 bases from J, with 23 bases in between. The length of the CDR3 is 15 residues. Here the CDR3 reads CSVLIGPAWVNEQFF. CDR3 coding DNA: TGCAGTGTCCTGATCGGGCCGGCTTGGGTAAATGAGCAGTTCTTC.

This clonotype was picked up many times. This rearrangement joins TRBV5-1 to TRBJ2-3; no firm D call. The CDR3 runs 12 residues. Trimming took 2 bases from V and 5 from J, leaving 6 bases between them. Germline CDR1 is SGHRS and CDR2 is YFSETQ. The DNA for the CDR3 is TGCGCCAGCAGCTTCACCAGAGATACGCAGTATTTT. Translating it yields CASSFTRDTQYF.

This clonotype was counted only a few times. The rearrangement links TRBV6-1 to TRBJ1-1, with 9 positions matching TRBD1. The CDR3 is 14 residues long. CDR1 MNHNS and CDR2 SASEGT come from the germline V gene. J lost 1 base, V lost 6 bases, and 3 bases had no gene match. The DNA for the CDR3 is TGTGCCAGCAGGGTACAGGGGGCGAACACTGAAGCTTTCTTT. Translated: CASRVQGANTEAFF.

On this clonotype: A junction end diverges from the germline sequence, so it may reflect a read error. The chain recombines TRBV20-1 with TRBJ2-1; 7 bases are shared with TRBD2. The length of the CDR3 is 15 residues. Germline CDR1 reads DFQATT; CDR2 reads SNEGSKA (reference sequence). DNA for the CDR3: TGCACTGCTAGCGGCGGGACTACCGGCGTCAATGAGCAGTTCTTC. Translated, it gives CTASGGTTGVNEQFF.

This clonotype has just a few counts. The chain recombines TRBV6-5 with TRBJ2-5; the D gene could be TRBD1 or TRBD2 (5 bases each). Trimming took off 2 bases at V and 7 bases at J, with 11 bases between the two ends. This CDR3 spans 13 amino acids. Germline CDR1 is MNHEY and CDR2 is SVGAGI. The DNA for the CDR3 is TGTGCCAGCAGTTACGACCGTGGGGGGACCCAGTACTTC. It translates to CASSYDRGGTQYF.

The chain joins TRBV20-1 to TRBJ2-3; D uncertain. V lost 3 bases and J 0 bases, leaving 7 bases between the germline ends. The CDR3 length is 13 residues. Germline CDR1 reads DFQATT; CDR2 reads SNEGSKA (reference sequence). The CDR3 loop is CSASLISTDTQYF. CDR3 bases: TGCAGTGCTAGCTTGATCAGCACAGATACGCAGTATTTT.

This clonotype has just a few counts. J is TRBJ1-6 and V is TRBV7-2; D possibly corresponds to TRBD1 (5 bases). This CDR3 is 15 amino acids long. Germline loops: CDR1 SGHTA, CDR2 FQGNSA. V was clipped by 3 bases and J by 8 bases, with 14 bases between them. In DNA form, the CDR3 reads TGTGCCAGCAGCTTGAGAGTGGGGCCAGATTCACCCCTCCACTTT. Its protein is CASSLRVGPDSPLHF.

This clonotype has only a few counts. The rearrangement links TRBV7-2 to TRBJ2-7; 10 nucleotides line up with TRBD2. V lost 2 bases and J lost 2; bases outside the gene matches: 9. The germline gives CDR1 SGHTA, CDR2 FQGNSA. The CDR3 covers 17 residues. The chain's CDR3 is CASSLSQTSGTAYEQYF. The CDR3 coding sequence is TGTGCCAGCAGCTTATCGCAAACTAGCGGGACCGCCTACGAGCAGTACTTC. The full variable domain, with the rest looked up from reference TRBV7-2 and TRBJ2-7, is GAGVSQSPSNKVTEKGKDVELRCDPISGHTALYWYRQSLGQGLEFLIYFQGNSAPDKSGLPSDRFSAERTGGSVSTLTIQRTQQEDSAVYLCASSLSQTSGTAYEQYFGPGTRLTVT.

This chain links TRBV24-1 with TRBJ2-7, with 8 nucleotides matching TRBD1. Losses at the gene ends were 4 bases for V and 6 bases for J; bases not matched to a gene: 4. Germline V gives CDR1 KGHDR, CDR2 SFDVKD. The CDR3 is 13 amino acids. The CDR3: CATSDRTGLEQYV. CDR3 coding DNA: TGTGCCACCAGTGACCGGACAGGGCTCGAGCAGTACGTC.